Sequencing of this T cell receptor beta chain was carried out in a study of shared clonotypes between healthy human individuals. Study background: CD4 naive and CD4 memory each took three plates per donor, while CD8 naive took two and CD8 memory one. Study-wide results and caveats: Across several donors, naive CD4 shared roughly 5.1%, naive CD8 around 3.5%, memory CD4 approximately 2.5%, memory CD8 0.35% to 0.5%.

V lost 0 bases and J lost 2; bases outside the gene matches: 4. Germline CDR1 and CDR2: MNHEY and SMNVEV (reference sequence). The CDR3 consists of 15 residues. As originally analysed: ImmunoSEQ output lacked quality scores and full-length reads, limiting matched filtering. Repertoires were generated with immunoSEQ multiplex PCR, while TCRdb's copy carries only in-frame clones and drops some. V and J calls and clone size come straight from that table; D and trimming were deduced from the DNA. The repertoire holds approximately 2.4 million clones, 90% to 96% seen once, with roughly 0.13% in the top ten. About this clone: The antigen remains undetermined.

The chain links TRBV27 to TRBJ2-7; TRBD1 matches at 7 bases. This TCR was recovered from a young man in good health. Source material: naive CD4+ T cells sorted from blood. Indicated subset: CD45RA+ positively selected. Written as DNA, the CDR3 is TGTGCCAGCAGTTTATCCAGACAGGGTCCCTACGAGCAGTACTTC. It is translated as CASSLSRQGPYEQYF.